These 7 T cell receptor beta chains came from one sample sequenced in a study of blood T cell repertoires in COVID-19. Produced via immunoSEQ multiplex PCR; TCRdb's table is partial and in-frame only. Among about 240,000 clones listed, roughly 80% were seen once. The sequenced sample was peripheral blood. The receptors stem from a woman between 18 and 29 years old with acute or convalescent COVID-19.

J is TRBJ1-1 and V is TRBV4-1, with 11 bases fitting TRBD1. The trim removed 4 bases at V and 3 bases at J, leaving 10 bases unmatched. Germline V gene sequence: CDR1 MGHRA, CDR2 YSYEKL. The CDR3 contains 17 residues. Here the CDR3 reads CASSRSTGTGGYTEAFF. The DNA of the CDR3 is TGCGCCAGCAGCCGGAGTACCGGGACAGGGGGGTACACTGAAGCTTTCTTT.

The V call is TRBV5-1, the J call TRBJ2-7, with 9 bases fitting TRBD1. V gave up 4 bases and J gave up 7 bases; unmatched junction bases: 9. CDR3 length: 14 amino acids. Germline V CDR1 and CDR2: SGHRS, YFSETQ. This CDR3 is CASSPTGTGWEQYF. For the CDR3, the DNA is TGCGCCAGCAGCCCGACCGGGACAGGGTGGGAGCAGTACTTC.

The chain combines TRBV12-5 with TRBJ2-2; TRBD2 matches 14 bases. Germline V gene sequence: CDR1 LGHNT, CDR2 FRNRAP. V was pared by 6 bases and J by 6 bases, with 9 bases of the junction left unmatched. CDR3 size: 17 residues. CDR3 amino acids: CASGPQGTSGSAGELFF. The CDR3 DNA reads as TGTGCTAGTGGCCCACAGGGGACTAGCGGGAGCGCCGGGGAGCTGTTTTTT.

This clone was found a few times. The chain joins TRBV10-3 to TRBJ1-2; D ambiguous. This CDR3 comprises 15 residues. Trimming removed 0 bases from V and 1 base from J, with 9 bases in between. Germline loops: CDR1 ENHRY, CDR2 SYGVKD. CDR3 bases: TGTGCCATCAGTGAGTCTTGGAGCAGTAACTATGGCTACACCTTC. It translates to CAISESWSSNYGYTF.

This clone came up a few times. At the DNA level, this CDR3 is encoded by other sequences in the same sample as well. The chain recombines TRBV30 with TRBJ1-5; possible D gene TRBD1, 5 bases. Germline CDR1 and CDR2: GTSNPN and SVGIG (reference sequence). The length of the CDR3 is 13 residues. The V end was cut by 2 bases, the J end by 0 bases, with 5 bases between. The CDR3 protein is CAWSRGSNQPQHF. In DNA, the CDR3 is TGTGCCTGGAGTAGGGGTAGCAATCAGCCCCAGCATTTT. Variable domain in full (rest from reference TRBV30 and TRBJ1-5): SQTIHQWPATLVQPVGSPLSLECTVEGTSNPNLYWYRQAAGRGLQLLFYSVGIGQISSEVPQNLSASRPQDRQFILSSKKLLLSDSGFYLCAWSRGSNQPQHFGDGTRLSIL.

This clone was recorded once. Within the sample, other DNA sequences also encode this same CDR3. This chain connects TRBV7-2 to TRBJ1-1; D unresolved. In germline, CDR1 is SGHTA, CDR2 FQGNSA. The ends were cut back, 2 bases at V and 0 bases at J, with 4 bases in the middle. The CDR3 spans 13 residues. DNA of the CDR3: TGTGCCAGCAGCTTAACGGTGAACACTGAAGCTTTCTTT. Its protein is CASSLTVNTEAFF.

This clone was seen just once. The V gene is TRBV4-3, the J gene TRBJ2-7, with unresolved D. V shed 4 bases and J shed 3 bases, with 10 bases lying between them. The CDR3 consists of 13 residues. Germline-derived CDR1 and CDR2 are LGHNA and YSLEER. The CDR3 region is CASSPARGYEQYF. CDR3 in DNA: TGCGCCAGCAGCCCGGCACGCGGCTACGAGCAGTACTTC.